The T cell receptor beta chain under discussion was sequenced for a study of T cell clones after liver transplantation. Study-wide points: Circulating graft-donor-reactive CD4 TCRbeta sequences fell significantly post-transplant in most of the 8 subjects.

CDR3 length: 15 residues. Germline CDR1 is GTSNPN and CDR2 is SVGIG (reference sequence). V dropped 0 bases and J dropped 7; count of bases not matched to a gene: 9. The method was immunoSEQ multiplex PCR; TCRdb's version includes in-frame clones alone and lacks a portion of them. The sample lists some 59,000 clones; about two thirds were seen once. Points on this clone: Its antigen remains unidentified.

The source was CD4+ T cells from blood, collected before liver transplant. This rearrangement joins TRBV30 to TRBJ1-5; TRBD1 agrees at 7 bases. The origin of this receptor is a human donor who received a liver transplant. The CDR3 DNA sequence: TGTGCCTGGAGTGTAGCTGGGGGACAGATCCAGCCCCAGCATTTT. Encoded protein: CAWSVAGGQIQPQHF. Supplemented by reference TRBV30 and TRBJ1-5, the full variable domain reads SQTIHQWPATLVQPVGSPLSLECTVEGTSNPNLYWYRQAAGRGLQLLFYSVGIGQISSEVPQNLSASRPQDRQFILSSKKLLLSDSGFYLCAWSVAGGQIQPQHFGDGTRLSIL.